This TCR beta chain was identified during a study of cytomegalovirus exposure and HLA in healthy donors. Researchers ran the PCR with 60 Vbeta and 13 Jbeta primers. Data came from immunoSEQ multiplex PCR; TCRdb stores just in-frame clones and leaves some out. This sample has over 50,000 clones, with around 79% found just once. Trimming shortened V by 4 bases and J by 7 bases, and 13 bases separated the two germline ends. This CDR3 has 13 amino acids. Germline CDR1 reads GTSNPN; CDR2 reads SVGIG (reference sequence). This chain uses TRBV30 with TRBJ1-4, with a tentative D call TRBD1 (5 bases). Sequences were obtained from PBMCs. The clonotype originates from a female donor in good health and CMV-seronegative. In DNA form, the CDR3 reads TGTGCCTGGACGGGGGACCGACCTGAAAAACTGTTTTTT. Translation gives CAWTGDRPEKLFF.